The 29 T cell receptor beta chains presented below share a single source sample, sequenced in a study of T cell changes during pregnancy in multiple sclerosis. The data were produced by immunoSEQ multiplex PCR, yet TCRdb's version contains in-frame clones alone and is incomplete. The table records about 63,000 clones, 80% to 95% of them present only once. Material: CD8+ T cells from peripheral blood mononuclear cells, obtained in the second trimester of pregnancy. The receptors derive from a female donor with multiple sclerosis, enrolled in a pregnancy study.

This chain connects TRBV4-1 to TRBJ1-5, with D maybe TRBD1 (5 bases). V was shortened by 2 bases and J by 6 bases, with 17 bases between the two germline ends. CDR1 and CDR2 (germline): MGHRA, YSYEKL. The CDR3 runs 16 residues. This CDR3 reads CASSQNDRLGLQPQHF. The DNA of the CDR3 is TGCGCCAGCAGCCAAAACGACAGACTGGGACTTCAGCCCCAGCATTTT.

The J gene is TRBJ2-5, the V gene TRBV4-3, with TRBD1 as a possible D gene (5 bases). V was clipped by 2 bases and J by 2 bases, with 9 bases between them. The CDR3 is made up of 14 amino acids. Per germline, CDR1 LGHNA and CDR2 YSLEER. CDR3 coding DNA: TGCGCCAGCAGCCAATCCGACAGTCAAGAGACCCAGTACTTC. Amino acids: CASSQSDSQETQYF.

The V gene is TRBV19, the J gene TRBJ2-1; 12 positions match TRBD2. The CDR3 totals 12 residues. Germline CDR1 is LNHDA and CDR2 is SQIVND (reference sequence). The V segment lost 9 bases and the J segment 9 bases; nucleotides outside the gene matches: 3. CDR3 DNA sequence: TGTGCCAGCACGGGACTAGCGGGTGAGCAGTTCTTC. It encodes CASTGLAGEQFF.

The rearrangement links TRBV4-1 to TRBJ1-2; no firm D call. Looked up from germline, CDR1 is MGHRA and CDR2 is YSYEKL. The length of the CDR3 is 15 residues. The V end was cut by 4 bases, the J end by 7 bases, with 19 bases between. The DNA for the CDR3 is TGCGCCAGCAGCCTATTAGACGGTTTTCAGGCTGGCTACACCTTC. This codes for CASSLLDGFQAGYTF.

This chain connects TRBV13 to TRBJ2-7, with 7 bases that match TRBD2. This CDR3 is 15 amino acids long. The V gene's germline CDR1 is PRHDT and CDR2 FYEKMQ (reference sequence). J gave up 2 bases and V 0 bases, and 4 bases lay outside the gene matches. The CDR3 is CASSLGAGVPYEQYF. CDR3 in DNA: TGTGCCAGCAGCTTAGGCGCGGGAGTACCCTACGAGCAGTACTTC.

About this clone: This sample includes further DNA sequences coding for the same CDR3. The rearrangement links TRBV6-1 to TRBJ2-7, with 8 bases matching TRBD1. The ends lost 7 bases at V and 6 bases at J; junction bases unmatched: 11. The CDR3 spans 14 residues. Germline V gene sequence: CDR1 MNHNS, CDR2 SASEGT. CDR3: CASTRGPTVGEQYF. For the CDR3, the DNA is TGTGCCAGCACCAGGGGGCCCACCGTCGGCGAGCAGTACTTC.

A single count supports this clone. CDR3 bases: TGTGCCAGCAGTTTCCGCGGGACTTTTGGCTACACCTTC. It codes for CASSFRGTFGYTF. The gene calls are TRBV27 and TRBJ1-2, with D tentatively TRBD1 (5 bases). This CDR3 contains 13 residues. Germline V gene data show CDR1 as MNHEY and CDR2 as SMNVEV (reference sequence). V was shortened by 3 bases and J by 7 bases, with 12 bases between the two germline ends.

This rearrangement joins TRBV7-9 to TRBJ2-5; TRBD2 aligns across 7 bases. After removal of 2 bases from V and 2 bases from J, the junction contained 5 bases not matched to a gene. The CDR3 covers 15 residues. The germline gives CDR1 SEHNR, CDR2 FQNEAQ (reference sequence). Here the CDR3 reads CASSLTGRRQETQYF. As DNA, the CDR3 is TGTGCCAGCAGCTTAACCGGGAGGAGGCAAGAGACCCAGTACTTC.

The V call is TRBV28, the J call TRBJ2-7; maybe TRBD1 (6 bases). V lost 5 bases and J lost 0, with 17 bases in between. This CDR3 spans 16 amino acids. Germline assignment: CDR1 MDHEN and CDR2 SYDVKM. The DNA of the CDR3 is TGTGCCAGCAGTCGCTTCTTGGGACAAAGCTCCTACGAGCAGTACTTC. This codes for CASSRFLGQSSYEQYF.

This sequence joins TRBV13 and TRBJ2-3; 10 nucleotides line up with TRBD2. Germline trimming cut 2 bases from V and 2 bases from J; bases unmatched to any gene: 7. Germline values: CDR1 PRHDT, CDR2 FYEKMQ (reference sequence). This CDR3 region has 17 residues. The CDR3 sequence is CASSLRAGGIITDTQYF. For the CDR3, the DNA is TGTGCCAGCAGCTTAAGAGCGGGAGGGATCATCACAGATACGCAGTATTTT.

CDR3 bases: TGTGCCAGCAGCTTAGGGAGGACAGGGGGCTACGAGCAGTACTTC. Translation: CASSLGRTGGYEQYF. V is TRBV11-2 and J is TRBJ2-7; TRBD1 aligns across 10 bases. Per the germline V gene, CDR1 is SGHAT and CDR2 is FQNNGV. V lost 1 base to trimming and J lost 3 bases; unmatched junction nucleotides: 3. This CDR3 contains 15 residues.

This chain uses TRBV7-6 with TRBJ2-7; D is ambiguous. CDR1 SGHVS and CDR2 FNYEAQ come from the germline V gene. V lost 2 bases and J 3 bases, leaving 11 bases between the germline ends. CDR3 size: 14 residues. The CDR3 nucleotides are TGTGCCAGCAGCTTACGGGTGAACAACTACGAGCAGTACTTC. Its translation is CASSLRVNNYEQYF. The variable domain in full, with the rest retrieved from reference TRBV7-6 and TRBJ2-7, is GAGVSQSPRYKVTKRGQDVALRCDPISGHVSLYWYRQALGQGPEFLTYFNYEAQQDKSGLPNDRFSAERPEGSISTLTIQRTEQRDSAMYRCASSLRVNNYEQYFGPGTRLTVT.

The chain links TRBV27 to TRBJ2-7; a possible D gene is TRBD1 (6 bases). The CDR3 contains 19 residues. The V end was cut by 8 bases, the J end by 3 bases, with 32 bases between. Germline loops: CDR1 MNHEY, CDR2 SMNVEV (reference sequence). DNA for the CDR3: TGTGCCAGCGCCTCCCGAACGATTGGCACAGGGAATAAGGGCTACGAGCAGTACTTC. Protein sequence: CASASRTIGTGNKGYEQYF.

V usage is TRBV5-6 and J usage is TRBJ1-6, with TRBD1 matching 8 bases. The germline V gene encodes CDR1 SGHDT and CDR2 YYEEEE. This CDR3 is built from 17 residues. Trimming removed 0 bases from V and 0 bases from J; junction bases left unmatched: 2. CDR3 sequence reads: CASSLATGGSYNSPLHF. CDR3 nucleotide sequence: TGTGCCAGCAGCTTGGCCACAGGGGGCTCCTATAATTCACCCCTCCACTTT.

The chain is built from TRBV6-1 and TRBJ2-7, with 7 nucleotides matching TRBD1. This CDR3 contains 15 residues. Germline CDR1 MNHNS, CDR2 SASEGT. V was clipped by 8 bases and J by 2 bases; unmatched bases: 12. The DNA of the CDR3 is TGTGCCAGCCGTGCTACTCAAGGGACAGCCTACGAGCAGTACTTC. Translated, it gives CASRATQGTAYEQYF.

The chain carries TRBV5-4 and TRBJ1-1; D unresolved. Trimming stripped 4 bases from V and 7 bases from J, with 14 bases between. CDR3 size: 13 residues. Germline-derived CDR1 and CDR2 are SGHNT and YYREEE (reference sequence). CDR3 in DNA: TGTGCCAGCAGCCAAAAAAACAGTGATGAAGCTTTCTTT. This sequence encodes CASSQKNSDEAFF. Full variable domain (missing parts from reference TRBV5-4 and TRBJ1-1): ETGVTQSPTHLIKTRGQQVTLRCSSQSGHNTVSWYQQALGQGPQFIFQYYREEENGRGNFPPRFSGLQFPNYSSELNVNALELDDSALYLCASSQKNSDEAFFGQGTRLTVV.

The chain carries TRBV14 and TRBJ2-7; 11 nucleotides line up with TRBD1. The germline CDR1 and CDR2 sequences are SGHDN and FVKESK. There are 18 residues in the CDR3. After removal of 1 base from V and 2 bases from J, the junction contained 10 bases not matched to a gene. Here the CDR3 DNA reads TGTGCCAGCAGCCAAGTAGGACAGGGGGCGAGATCCGCCTACGAGCAGTACTTC. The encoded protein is CASSQVGQGARSAYEQYF.

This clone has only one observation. CDR3 bases: TGCGCCAGCACACCTACAGGGTTGGACAACTACGAGCAGTACTTC. Amino acid sequence: CASTPTGLDNYEQYF. This chain uses TRBV5-1 with TRBJ2-7; D possibly corresponds to TRBD1 (6 bases). The germline V and J ends were trimmed by 6 bases and 3 bases, with 19 bases remaining between them. There are 15 residues in the CDR3. Germline V CDR1 and CDR2: SGHRS, YFSETQ.

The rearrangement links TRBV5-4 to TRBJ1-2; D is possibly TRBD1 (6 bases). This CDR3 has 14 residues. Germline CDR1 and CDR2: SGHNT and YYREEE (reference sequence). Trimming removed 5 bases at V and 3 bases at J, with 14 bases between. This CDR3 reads CASRPDRSHYGYTF. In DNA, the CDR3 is TGTGCCAGCAGACCAGACAGGTCCCACTATGGCTACACCTTC.

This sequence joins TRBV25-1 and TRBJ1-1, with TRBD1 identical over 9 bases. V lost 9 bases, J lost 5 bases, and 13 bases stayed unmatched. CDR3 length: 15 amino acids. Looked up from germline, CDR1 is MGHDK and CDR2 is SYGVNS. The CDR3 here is CASNAGGQGVTEAFF. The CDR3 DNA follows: TGTGCCAGTAACGCGGGGGGACAGGGAGTAACTGAAGCTTTCTTT. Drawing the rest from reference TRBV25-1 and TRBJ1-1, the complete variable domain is EADIYQTPRYLVIGTGKKITLECSQTMGHDKMYWYQQDPGMELHLIHYSYGVNSTEKGDLSSESTVSRIRTEHFPLTLESARPSHTSQYLCASNAGGQGVTEAFFGQGTRLTVV.

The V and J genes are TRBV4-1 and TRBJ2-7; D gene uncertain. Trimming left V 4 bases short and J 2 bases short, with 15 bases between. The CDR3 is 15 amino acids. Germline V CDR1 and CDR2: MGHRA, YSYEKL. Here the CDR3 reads CASSPALGSAYEQYF. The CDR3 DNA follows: TGCGCCAGCAGCCCTGCCCTCGGGTCCGCCTACGAGCAGTACTTC.

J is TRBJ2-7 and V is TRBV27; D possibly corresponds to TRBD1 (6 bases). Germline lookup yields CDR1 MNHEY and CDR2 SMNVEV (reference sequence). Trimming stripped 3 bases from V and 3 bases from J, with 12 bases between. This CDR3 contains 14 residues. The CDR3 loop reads CASSFRGSGYEQYF. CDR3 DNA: TGTGCCAGCAGTTTCAGGGGTTCCGGCTACGAGCAGTACTTC.

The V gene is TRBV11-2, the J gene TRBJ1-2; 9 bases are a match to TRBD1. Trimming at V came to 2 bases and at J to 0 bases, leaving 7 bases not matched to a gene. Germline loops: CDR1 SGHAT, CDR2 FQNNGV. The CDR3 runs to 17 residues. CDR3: CASSLRTGVSPNYGYTF. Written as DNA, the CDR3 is TGTGCCAGCAGCTTAAGGACAGGGGTTTCTCCTAACTATGGCTACACCTTC.

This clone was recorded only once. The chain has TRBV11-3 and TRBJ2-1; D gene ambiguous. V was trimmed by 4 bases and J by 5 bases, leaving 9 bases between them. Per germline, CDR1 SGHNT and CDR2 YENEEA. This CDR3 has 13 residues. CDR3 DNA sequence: TGTGCCAGCAGCTCCCAACGCGACAATGAGCAGTTCTTC. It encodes CASSSQRDNEQFF.

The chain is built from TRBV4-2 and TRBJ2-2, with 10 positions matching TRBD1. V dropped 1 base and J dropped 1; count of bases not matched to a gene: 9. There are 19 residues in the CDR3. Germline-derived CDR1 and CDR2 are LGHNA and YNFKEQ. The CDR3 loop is CASSQVSSTGGLNTGELFF. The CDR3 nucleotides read TGTGCCAGCAGCCAAGTCTCCTCGACAGGGGGCTTGAACACCGGGGAGCTGTTTTTT.

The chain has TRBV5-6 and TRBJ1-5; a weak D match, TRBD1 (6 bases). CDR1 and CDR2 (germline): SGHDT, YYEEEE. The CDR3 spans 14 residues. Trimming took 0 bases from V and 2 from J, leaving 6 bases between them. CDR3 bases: TGTGCCAGCAGCTTGGCAGGGGGCAATCAGCCCCAGCATTTT. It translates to CASSLAGGNQPQHF.

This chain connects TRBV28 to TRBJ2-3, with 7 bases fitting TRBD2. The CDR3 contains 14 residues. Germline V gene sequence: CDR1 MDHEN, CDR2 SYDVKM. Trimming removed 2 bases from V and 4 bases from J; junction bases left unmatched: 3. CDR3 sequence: CASSLRGSSDTQYF. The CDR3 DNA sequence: TGTGCCAGCAGTTTACGCGGGAGCTCAGATACGCAGTATTTT.

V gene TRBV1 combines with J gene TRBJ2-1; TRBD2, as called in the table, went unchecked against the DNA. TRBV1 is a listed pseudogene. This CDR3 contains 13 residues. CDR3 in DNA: TGCACCAGCAGCCTTCGGGATTACAATGAGCAGTTCTTC. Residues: CTSSLRDYNEQFF.

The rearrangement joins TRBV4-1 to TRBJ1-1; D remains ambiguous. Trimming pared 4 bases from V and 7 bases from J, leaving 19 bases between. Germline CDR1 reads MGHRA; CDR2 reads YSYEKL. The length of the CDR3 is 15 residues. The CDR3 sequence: CASSLTRTGDFEAFF. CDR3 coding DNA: TGCGCCAGCAGCCTGACCCGGACGGGAGACTTTGAAGCTTTCTTT.